Listed here is a single T cell receptor beta chain. Its antigen is unknown. These data come from a study of cytomegalovirus exposure and HLA in healthy donors. Study-level points and caveats: The classifier was said to identify cytomegalovirus status with high specificity and sensitivity. The study flagged 150 to 200 TCR beta chains as cytomegalovirus-associated. Rare sequences made up most TCRs, while some public TCRs were found in many donors.

The CDR3 is made up of 15 amino acids. V dropped 4 bases and J dropped 3; count of bases not matched to a gene: 6. The germline CDR1 and CDR2 sequences are MNHEY and SMNVEV (reference sequence). TCRdb keeps only in-frame clones here, not all; method: immunoSEQ multiplex PCR. The sample consists of over 200,000 clones, approximately 82% of them appearing once. The receptor was isolated from a woman younger than 35 in good health and CMV-seronegative. Material for sequencing was PBMCs. This sequence joins TRBV27 and TRBJ1-5; TRBD1 matches at 7 bases. CDR3 DNA sequence: TGTGCCAGCAGTTCAAAGGGACAGTACAATCAGCCCCAGCATTTT. It translates to CASSSKGQYNQPQHF.